These 28 T cell receptor beta chains were all obtained from the same sample, sequenced in a study of cytomegalovirus exposure and HLA in healthy donors. The PCR was carried out with 60 Vbeta primers and 13 Jbeta primers. Data came from immunoSEQ multiplex PCR; TCRdb stores just in-frame clones and leaves some out. The sample's table shows fewer than 85,000 clones. The sample taken for sequencing was PBMCs. These receptors were obtained from a man in his fifties or sixties in good health and CMV-seropositive.

The chain joins TRBV5-1 to TRBJ1-2, with D tentatively TRBD1 (6 bases). Trimming stripped 1 base from V and 4 bases from J, with 11 bases between. Germline V CDR1 and CDR2: SGHRS, YFSETQ. The CDR3 loop spans 14 amino acids. CDR3 amino acids: CASSLLDSSYGYTF. As DNA, the CDR3 is TGCGCCAGCAGCTTGTTGGACAGTTCCTATGGCTACACCTTC.

V usage is TRBV7-9 and J usage is TRBJ1-1; D not certain. Trimming cost V 5 bases and J 10 bases, with 14 bases left between them. The CDR3 runs to 12 residues. CDR1 SEHNR and CDR2 FQNEAQ come from the germline V gene (reference sequence). CDR3 nucleotide sequence: TGTGCCAGCAGCCGTGAGGGCAGGAGAGCTTTCTTT. Translated: CASSREGRRAFF.

This rearrangement joins TRBV15 to TRBJ1-5; the D gene is possibly TRBD1 (5 bases). Germline values: CDR1 LNHNV, CDR2 YYDKDF (reference sequence). The length of the CDR3 is 14 residues. Trimming took 3 bases from V and 7 from J, leaving 13 bases between them. The CDR3 DNA reads TGTGCCACCAGCAGCCCCCAGGGAAAGCAGCCCCAGCATTTT. Its translation: CATSSPQGKQPQHF.

The V call is TRBV11-2, the J call TRBJ1-5; possible D gene TRBD1, 5 bases. There are 14 residues in the CDR3. Germline V gene sequence: CDR1 SGHAT, CDR2 FQNNGV. Trimming left V 5 bases short and J 5 bases short, with 13 bases between. The CDR3 sequence: CASSPPDSDQPQHF. In nucleotides, the CDR3 is TGTGCCAGCAGCCCTCCCGACAGTGATCAGCCCCAGCATTTT.

The chain employs TRBV2 and TRBJ2-1; 10 bases fit TRBD2. CDR1 and CDR2 from the germline V gene are SNHLY and FYNNEI. V was pared by 6 bases and J by 5 bases, with 13 bases of the junction left unmatched. CDR3 size: 17 residues. The DNA of the CDR3 is TGTGCCAGCAGGCCCCCACCGGGACTAGCGAGACACAATGAGCAGTTCTTC. Translation: CASRPPPGLARHNEQFF.

V gene TRBV6-1 combines with J gene TRBJ2-7; tentatively, D is TRBD1 (5 bases). V lost 10 bases and J lost 2, with 15 bases in between. From germline, CDR1 is MNHNS and CDR2 SASEGT. The CDR3 covers 13 residues. The CDR3 DNA reads TGTGCCACGCGGCAGGGCAGAGCCTACGAGCAGTACTTC. Protein product: CATRQGRAYEQYF.

In the case of this clone: The junction does not match germline at one end; this may be a read error. V is TRBV5-4 and J is TRBJ2-7, with no clear D. Germline CDR1 and CDR2: SGHNT and YYREEE (reference sequence). CDR3 length: 14 residues. CDR3 residues: CAGSLPTDSYEQYF. The CDR3 DNA is TGTGCCGGCAGCCTACCCACTGATTCCTACGAGCAGTACTTC.

The chain has TRBV19 and TRBJ2-1; 7 nucleotides agree with TRBD1. The CDR3 sequence is 15 residues long. Germline CDR1 reads LNHDA; CDR2 reads SQIVND (reference sequence). V gave up 5 bases and J gave up 6 bases; unmatched junction bases: 10. CDR3 DNA: TGTGCCAGTAGTGCAACGACAGGGAGAAGCAATGAGCAGTTCTTC. This gives the protein CASSATTGRSNEQFF.

The chain joins TRBV7-2 to TRBJ1-2; 7 bases align to TRBD1. V gave up 5 bases and J gave up 3 bases; unmatched junction bases: 9. Germline CDR1 reads SGHTA; CDR2 reads FQGNSA. The CDR3 contains 15 residues. Here the CDR3 reads CASSTGQPRDYGYTF. The CDR3 nucleotides read TGTGCCAGCAGCACGGGACAGCCCCGAGACTATGGCTACACCTTC.

V is TRBV4-1 and J is TRBJ1-4, with 7 nucleotides matching TRBD1. Germline loops: CDR1 MGHRA, CDR2 YSYEKL. CDR3 length equals 16 residues. The V gene end was trimmed by 0 bases and the J gene end by 8 bases; junction bases not matched to a gene: 9. CDR3 nucleotides: TGCGCCAGCAGCCAAGAGGATAGAGGGGGCGCAGAAAAACTGTTTTTT. It codes for CASSQEDRGGAEKLFF.

This chain uses TRBV19 with TRBJ1-2; TRBD1 is a possible D gene (6 bases). This CDR3 is built from 14 residues. Trimming cost V 9 bases and J 3 bases, with 17 bases left between them. CDR1 and CDR2 (germline): LNHDA, SQIVND (reference sequence). CDR3 residues: CASSDTRGDYGYTF. The CDR3, as DNA: TGTGCCAGCTCGGACACCAGGGGAGACTATGGCTACACCTTC.

The V call is TRBV19, the J call TRBJ1-4; a weak D match, TRBD1 (5 bases). V dropped 2 bases and J dropped 7 bases, with 14 bases sitting between them. CDR1 and CDR2 (germline): LNHDA, SQIVND (reference sequence). CDR3 length: 15 amino acids. The CDR3 reads CASSISSAGAEKLFF. The DNA for the CDR3 is TGTGCCAGTAGTATATCCTCCGCTGGGGCTGAAAAACTGTTTTTT. Looking up the rest from reference TRBV19 and TRBJ1-4 gives the full variable domain: DGGITQSPKYLFRKEGQNVTLSCEQNLNHDAMYWYRQDPGQGLRLIYYSQIVNDFQKGDIAEGYSVSREKKESFPLTVTSAQKNPTAFYLCASSISSAGAEKLFFGSGTQLSVL.

This chain uses TRBV5-4 with TRBJ2-5; D is perhaps TRBD2 (6 bases). Germline V CDR1 and CDR2: SGHNT, YYREEE (reference sequence). Trimming took 0 bases from V and 5 from J, leaving 11 bases between them. CDR3 length equals 14 residues. The CDR3, as DNA: TGTGCCAGCAGCTTGGCGGGGGTCCGGGAGACCCAGTACTTC. Translation: CASSLAGVRETQYF.

The chain combines TRBV12-5 with TRBJ1-1; TRBD1 is a possible D gene (6 bases). Trimming took 4 bases from V and 1 from J, leaving 7 bases between them. This CDR3 is built from 13 residues. Germline loops: CDR1 LGHNT, CDR2 FRNRAP. The CDR3 here is CASGWTANTEAFF. The CDR3 DNA sequence: TGTGCTAGTGGTTGGACAGCGAACACTGAAGCTTTCTTT.

The chain joins TRBV18 to TRBJ1-2, with TRBD1 identical over 7 bases. The V and J ends lost 6 bases and 4 bases, in that order; junction bases with no gene match: 8. Germline V gives CDR1 KGHSH, CDR2 LQKENI. This CDR3 has 14 amino acids. The CDR3 DNA reads TGTGCCAGCTCCGACAGGGACCCTATCTATGGCTACACCTTC. This codes for CASSDRDPIYGYTF.

The chain recombines TRBV7-6 with TRBJ1-5; the D gene is possibly TRBD1 (5 bases). The V gene's germline CDR1 is SGHVS and CDR2 FNYEAQ. V was pared by 3 bases and J by 6 bases, with 9 bases between. The CDR3 is made up of 13 amino acids. CDR3 DNA sequence: TGTGCCAGCAGCTTTGGGGGGGGTCAGCCCCAGCATTTT. This sequence encodes CASSFGGGQPQHF.

This chain connects TRBV18 to TRBJ1-2, with 8 bases aligning to TRBD1. The CDR3 covers 14 residues. The germline V gene encodes CDR1 KGHSH and CDR2 LQKENI. Trimming at V came to 6 bases and at J to 3 bases, leaving 6 bases not matched to a gene. Written as DNA, the CDR3 is TGTGCCAGCTCCGAGGGACAGGACGACTATGGCTACACCTTC. As protein: CASSEGQDDYGYTF.

The J gene is TRBJ2-4, the V gene TRBV30; D perhaps matches TRBD1 (5 bases). CDR3 size: 13 residues. Germline V gene lookup returns CDR1 GTSNPN and CDR2 SVGIG (reference sequence). V lost 4 bases and J 8 bases, leaving 15 bases between the germline ends. CDR3 sequence: CAWIRKDTDIQYF. CDR3 bases: TGTGCCTGGATCCGAAAGGACACGGACATTCAGTACTTC.

The V and J genes are TRBV28 and TRBJ2-2; the match to TRBD1 covers 10 bases. The V gene end was trimmed by 8 bases and the J gene end by 6 bases; junction bases not matched to a gene: 12. Germline CDR1 is MDHEN and CDR2 is SYDVKM. The CDR3 totals 16 residues. In DNA, the CDR3 is TGTGCCAGCCTCATTGCCGGGACAGGGGTTGCCGGGGAGCTGTTTTTT. It yields the protein CASLIAGTGVAGELFF.

V is TRBV11-2 and J is TRBJ1-1, with a tentative D call TRBD1 (5 bases). The germline V gene encodes CDR1 SGHAT and CDR2 FQNNGV. Trimming took off 1 base at V and 2 bases at J, with 11 bases between the two ends. CDR3 length equals 15 residues. CDR3 in DNA: TGTGCCAGCAGCTTAGCGGGCAGGGATAACACTGAAGCTTTCTTT. Translating gives CASSLAGRDNTEAFF.

The rearrangement links TRBV23-1 to TRBJ1-2; weak D call: TRBD1 (5 bases). TRBV23-1 is an ORF; its function is uncertain. The V end lost 0 bases, the J end lost 5 bases, and 10 bases lay between the germline ends. The CDR3 is 14 amino acids. CDR3 in DNA: TGCGCCAGCAGTCAATCGGGGGGGAGGTATGGCTACACCTTC. The encoded protein is CASSQSGGRYGYTF.

J is TRBJ2-1 and V is TRBV19, with 12 bases lining up with TRBD2. The germline CDR1 and CDR2 sequences are LNHDA and SQIVND (reference sequence). V was pared by 6 bases and J by 8 bases, with 5 bases of the junction left unmatched. The CDR3 is made up of 14 amino acids. The CDR3 region has the DNA TGTGCCAGTAGCCCTAGCGGGAGGGCAGATGAGCAGTTCTTC. Translation gives CASSPSGRADEQFF.

This rearrangement joins TRBV7-9 to TRBJ2-1; 8 bases line up with TRBD1. In germline, CDR1 is SEHNR, CDR2 FQNEAQ (reference sequence). The CDR3 runs to 16 residues. J was trimmed by 0 bases and V by 5 bases; bases with no gene match: 6. The CDR3, as DNA: TGTGCCAGCAGCGGACACAGGGGGAGCTCCTACAATGAGCAGTTCTTC. Residues: CASSGHRGSSYNEQFF.

The CDR3 sequence: CASSPRQANTEAFF. The CDR3 region has the DNA TGTGCCAGCAGTCCCCGACAGGCGAACACTGAAGCTTTCTTT. The chain recombines TRBV6-5 with TRBJ1-1; tentative D call: TRBD1 (6 bases). Per germline, CDR1 MNHEY and CDR2 SVGAGI. The CDR3 covers 14 residues. V was clipped by 5 bases and J by 1 base, with 11 bases between them.

The chain combines TRBV9 with TRBJ2-3; a weak D match, TRBD2 (5 bases). Germline V CDR1 and CDR2: SGDLS, YYNGEE. CDR3 length: 16 amino acids. The V end lost 2 bases, the J end lost 2 bases, and 15 bases lay between the germline ends. CDR3 DNA sequence: TGTGCCAGCAGCGTCCCTCGAGAGGGTATCACAGATACGCAGTATTTT. This translates into CASSVPREGITDTQYF.

V and J are TRBV27 and TRBJ2-3, with 8 bases matching TRBD2. Germline trimming cut 2 bases from V and 0 bases from J; bases unmatched to any gene: 7. The CDR3 contains 17 residues. Per the germline V gene, CDR1 is MNHEY and CDR2 is SMNVEV (reference sequence). CDR3 nucleotide sequence: TGTGCCAGCAGTTTAAAGGGGCGGGGGGTTAGCACAGATACGCAGTATTTT. The encoded protein is CASSLKGRGVSTDTQYF.

The chain carries TRBV28 and TRBJ1-1; 7 bases match TRBD1. The junction had 11 bases not matched to a gene; V was cut back by 5 bases and J by 8 bases. The CDR3 is 14 amino acids. Germline V CDR1 and CDR2: MDHEN, SYDVKM. This chain's CDR3 is CASSPVQGNEEAFF. The CDR3 region has the DNA TGTGCCAGCAGTCCGGTACAGGGGAATGAAGAAGCTTTCTTT.

V usage is TRBV6-1 and J usage is TRBJ1-1; 7 nucleotides align to TRBD1. Trimming at V came to 5 bases and at J to 7 bases, leaving 4 bases not matched to a gene. The CDR3 runs to 12 residues. Per germline, CDR1 MNHNS and CDR2 SASEGT. The CDR3 loop reads CASSTQGIEAFF. The CDR3 bases are TGTGCCAGCAGTACACAGGGGATTGAAGCTTTCTTT.